Listed here is a single T cell receptor (beta chain). This specimen comes from a study of blood T cell repertoires in COVID-19. Authors' processing steps: Amplifying reference gene primers gave estimates of nucleated cell counts. Here immunoSEQ multiplex PCR was the method, and the copy in TCRdb shows in-frame clones only, minus some. The DNA gave D and trimming, while V, J and clone size come from that table. The table includes some 300,000 clones, about 90% detected once. V shed 5 bases and J shed 2 bases, with 11 bases lying between them. The CDR3 runs to 14 residues. Germline V gene sequence: CDR1 SGHDT, CDR2 YYEEEE. Participants had their cohort set by participant-reported clinical history.

This clonotype was sampled from a woman aged 18-29 years with acute COVID-19. V gene TRBV5-6 combines with J gene TRBJ1-3; unclear D gene. The sequenced material came from PBMCs or T cells enriched from blood (not recorded which). This chain's CDR3 is CASSLFGAGNTIYF. In DNA form, the CDR3 reads TGTGCCAGCAGTCTATTCGGTGCTGGAAACACCATATATTTT.